This T cell receptor beta chain was retrieved from a study of cytomegalovirus exposure and HLA in healthy donors. The PCR was carried out with 60 Vbeta primers and 13 Jbeta primers. The protocol was immunoSEQ multiplex PCR, while the TCRdb copy is restricted to in-frame clones and leaves out a portion. This sample yields fewer than 100,000 clones, of which approximately 7.6% are seen a single time; about 2.3% belongs to the top ten. As regards this clone: Antigen specificity is unknown.

Germline-derived CDR1 and CDR2 are MNHEY and SVGAGI. V dropped 5 bases and J dropped 4; count of bases not matched to a gene: 4. The CDR3 is made up of 14 amino acids. Points from the study as a whole: Most TCR sequences were uncommon, yet certain public TCRs appeared in many donors. As immune exposure information, only CMV serostatus was available. The classifier reportedly diagnosed cytomegalovirus status with high specificity and sensitivity.

The gene calls are TRBV6-5 and TRBJ2-1; TRBD2 matches 8 bases. The sequencing sample was made of PBMCs. The receptor's source is a man aged 45-65 years in good health and CMV-seronegative. The DNA for the CDR3 is TGTGCCAGCAGTGGGACTAGGGGGTACAATGAGCAGTTCTTC. It specifies CASSGTRGYNEQFF.